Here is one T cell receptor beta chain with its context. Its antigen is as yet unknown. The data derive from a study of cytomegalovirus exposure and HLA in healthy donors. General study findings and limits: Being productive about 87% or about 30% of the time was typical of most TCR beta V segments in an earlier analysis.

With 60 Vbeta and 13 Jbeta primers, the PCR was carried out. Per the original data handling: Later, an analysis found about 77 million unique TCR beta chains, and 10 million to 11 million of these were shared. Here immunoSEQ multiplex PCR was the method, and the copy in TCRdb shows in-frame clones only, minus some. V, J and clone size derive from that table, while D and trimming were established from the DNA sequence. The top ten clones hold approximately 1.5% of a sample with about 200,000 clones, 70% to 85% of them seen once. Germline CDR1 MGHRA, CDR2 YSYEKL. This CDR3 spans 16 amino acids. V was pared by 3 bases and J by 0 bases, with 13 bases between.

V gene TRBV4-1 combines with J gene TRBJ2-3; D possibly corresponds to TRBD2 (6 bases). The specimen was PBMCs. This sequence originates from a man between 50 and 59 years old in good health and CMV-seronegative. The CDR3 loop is CASSHRTTASTDTQYF. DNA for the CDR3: TGCGCCAGCAGCCACCGGACTACAGCTAGCACAGATACGCAGTATTTT.